What follows are 4 T cell receptor beta chains derived from one specimen sequenced in a study of blood T cell repertoires in COVID-19. Sequenced by immunoSEQ multiplex PCR; TCRdb stores in-frame clones only, minus some. The table includes some 310,000 clones, just under 90% detected once. Sequencing was performed on PBMCs or T cells enriched from blood (not recorded which). The receptors were gathered from a woman between 25 and 40 years old who had recovered from COVID-19.

The sample holds a few counts of this clone. Distinct nucleotide sequences in the sample also encode this CDR3. The chain links TRBV6-5 to TRBJ1-2, with TRBD1 as a possible D gene (5 bases). Germline CDR1 is MNHEY and CDR2 is SVGAGI. V was clipped by 2 bases and J by 7 bases, with 5 bases between them. CDR3 length equals 11 residues. The chain's CDR3 is CASSYRGGYTF. The CDR3 DNA is TGTGCCAGCAGTTACAGGGGTGGCTACACCTTC.

This clone has only one observation. V and J are TRBV4-3 and TRBJ1-2, with no clear D. The CDR3 sequence is 14 residues long. Germline V lookup: CDR1 LGHNA, CDR2 YSLEER. V was pared by 0 bases and J by 8 bases, with 13 bases between. The CDR3 DNA reads as TGCGCCAGCAGCCAAGATGGGCGCTCCGAGGGCTACACCTTC. Its translation: CASSQDGRSEGYTF.

On this clone itself: Different DNA sequences within this sample yield the same CDR3. The chain employs TRBV12-3 or TRBV12-4 and TRBJ1-2; no clear D gene. CDR3 length: 12 amino acids. Trimming cost V 3 bases and J 7 bases, with 9 bases left between them. CDR3 sequence reads: CASSFLSGGYTF. The CDR3 DNA reads as TGTGCCAGCAGTTTTCTGTCCGGTGGCTACACCTTC.

The V and J genes are TRBV28 and TRBJ1-5; a weak D match, TRBD1 (6 bases). CDR3 length: 16 amino acids. CDR1 MDHEN and CDR2 SYDVKM come from the germline V gene. Deletions cut 3 bases from V and 3 bases from J, with 15 bases between. The CDR3 DNA sequence: TGTGCCAGCAGTTTCTTTCAAGGACAGATCAATCAGCCCCAGCATTTT. It codes for CASSFFQGQINQPQHF.